The clone carrying this T cell receptor beta chain was observed a single time. Original processing notes: Estimates of nucleated cell counts were drawn from the amplification of reference gene primers. Some clones are missing from TCRdb's copy, which holds only in-frame ones; the method was immunoSEQ multiplex PCR. V and J calls and clone size are as listed in that table; D and trimming were resolved from the DNA. The repertoire has about 370,000 clones, approximately 91% of them found once; the top ten carry around 0.94%. V lost 0 bases, J lost 4 bases, and 17 bases lay in between. The CDR3 length is 17 residues. CDR1 is SGHTS, CDR2 YDEGEE, per germline. The sample belongs to a study of blood T cell repertoires in COVID-19.

The V gene is TRBV5-8, the J gene TRBJ1-5; D gene unclear. Source material: PBMCs or T cells enriched from blood (not recorded which). This sequence was found in a woman between 40 and 55 years old who had been exposed to COVID-19. DNA of the CDR3: TGTGCCAGCAGCTTGGCTGCACAACACCAAAGAAATCAGCCCCAGCATTTT. Its protein is CASSLAAQHQRNQPQHF.